This TCR beta chain is from a study of cytomegalovirus exposure and HLA in healthy donors. The primer mix had 60 Vbeta and 13 Jbeta primers. Assay: immunoSEQ multiplex PCR; the TCRdb copy retains only in-frame clones and omits some. This table holds about 90,000 clones, 65% to 75% found once. Healthy bone marrow donors made up the donor group. Sequencing was performed on PBMCs. The TCR sequence derives from a man aged 25 to 40 in good health and CMV-seropositive.

CDR3 loop: CASSRPGQGTNEQFF. The DNA of the CDR3 is TGTGCCAGCAGTCGCCCGGGACAGGGGACCAATGAGCAGTTCTTC. The chain couples TRBV6-5 to TRBJ2-1; 10 bases match TRBD1. Germline values: CDR1 MNHEY, CDR2 SVGAGI. J lost 6 bases, V lost 5 bases, and 7 bases had no gene match. CDR3 length: 15 residues.